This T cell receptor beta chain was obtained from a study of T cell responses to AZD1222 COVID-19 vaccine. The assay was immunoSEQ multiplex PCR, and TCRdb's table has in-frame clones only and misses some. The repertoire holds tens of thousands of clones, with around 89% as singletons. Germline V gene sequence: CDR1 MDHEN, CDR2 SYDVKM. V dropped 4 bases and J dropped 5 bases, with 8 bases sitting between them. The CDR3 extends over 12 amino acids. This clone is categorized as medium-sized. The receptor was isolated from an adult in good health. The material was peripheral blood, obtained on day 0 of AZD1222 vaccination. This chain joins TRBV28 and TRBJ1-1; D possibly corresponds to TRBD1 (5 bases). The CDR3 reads CASSWQGTEAFF. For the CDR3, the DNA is TGTGCCAGCAGTTGGCAGGGTACTGAAGCTTTCTTT.